Listed here are 17 T cell receptor beta chains from one sample, sequenced in a study of tumor and adjacent non-tumor tissue in lung cancer (dated by TCRdb to 2016 to 2018). RNA was isolated from bulk, unsorted tissue, and RNA quality was assessed with a NanoDrop ND-1000 and an Agilent 2100. The protocol used for the library was multiplex PCR. Sequencing relied on an Illumina HiSeq 2500. Following protocols modified from ARM-PCR, the researchers constructed TCRbeta libraries through three rounds of nested PCR with primers (Table S4). Through fastp at Q25 and MiXCR, TCRdb rebuilt clones from the public reads, retaining in-frame beta chains. Rows with one shared CDR3 protein collapse into an entry with the most common genes and DNA. Recorded for this sample are 76,000 or so distinct CDR3 sequences; around 70% of them occurred a single time. The top ten constitute roughly 12% of the sample. Sample: lung tumor tissue. The receptor set was obtained from a woman in her 70s with non-small cell lung cancer.

V is TRBV6-1 and J is TRBJ2-7; D remains ambiguous. This CDR3 spans 16 amino acids. Trimming pared 2 bases from V and 5 bases from J, leaving 19 bases between. Germline lookup yields CDR1 MNHNS and CDR2 SASEGT. The CDR3 DNA reads as TGTGCCAGCAGTGAACCTTCTTCTGGCGAGTACCACGAGCAGTACTTC. This sequence encodes CASSEPSSGEYHEQYF.

Concerning this clonotype itself: Here the CDR3 omits its conserved ending phenylalanine or tryptophan, so a read error is the likely source. The J gene is TRBJ2-7, the V gene TRBV10-3; TRBD2 matches at 8 bases. Looked up from germline, CDR1 is ENHRY and CDR2 is SYGVKD. V was pared by 8 bases and J by 2 bases, with 8 bases of the junction left unmatched. The CDR3 consists of 14 residues. CDR3 in DNA: TGTGCCATCCCATCGGGAGGGGGGACCTACGAGCAGTACATC. It translates to CAIPSGGGTYEQYI.

For this clonotype: Being one base from a much bigger clone, this may be a read error. This CDR3 reads CVSSPGGTEAFF. DNA for the CDR3: TGTGTCAGCAGTCCAGGGGGGACTGAAGCTTTCTTT. The rearrangement uses TRBV28 and TRBJ1-1; TRBD1 agrees at 7 bases. Germline CDR1 MDHEN, CDR2 SYDVKM. The CDR3 is 12 residues long.

This sequence joins TRBV10-1 and TRBJ1-1, with D perhaps matching TRBD1 (5 bases). The germline V gene has CDR1 WNHNN and CDR2 SYGVQD (reference sequence). This CDR3 is 13 amino acids long. The CDR3 region is CVGSVGPSTEAFF. In DNA, the CDR3 is TGCGTTGGCAGTGTGGGACCGAGCACTGAAGCTTTCTTT.

CDR3 in DNA: TGTGCCAGCAGTCTCAAGATAGGACTAGCGGGGAACAATGAGCAGTTCTTC. Translation gives CASSLKIGLAGNNEQFF. This chain connects TRBV6-1 to TRBJ2-1; 12 bases map to TRBD2. This CDR3 is 17 amino acids long. Germline V gives CDR1 MNHNS, CDR2 SASEGT. The junction had 10 bases not matched to a gene; V was cut back by 5 bases and J by 5 bases.

This chain links TRBV11-3 with TRBJ2-1; D gene unclear. This CDR3 is built from 13 residues. In germline, CDR1 is SGHNT, CDR2 YENEEA. Trimming left V 1 base short and J 7 bases short, with 8 bases between. The CDR3 loop reads CASSLGSSNEQFF. In nucleotides, the CDR3 is TGTGCCAGCAGCTTAGGGTCGAGTAATGAGCAGTTCTTC.

J is TRBJ1-2 and V is TRBV30; D gene ambiguous. Per germline, CDR1 GTSNPN and CDR2 SVGIG (reference sequence). The V gene lost 4 bases and the J gene lost 8 bases, with 11 bases spanning the gap. This CDR3 spans 11 amino acids. This chain's CDR3 is CAWTVPGGYTF. The CDR3, as DNA: TGTGCCTGGACTGTGCCGGGGGGCTACACCTTC.

Comments on this clonotype: The junction departs from germline at one end; a sequencing error may be responsible. The CDR3 here is CGSSYPEQEGGETQYF. The CDR3 bases are TGTGGCAGCAGTTACCCCGAGCAGGAGGGGGGAGAGACCCAGTACTTC. The chain is built from TRBV6-5 and TRBJ2-5; D tentatively reads TRBD1 or TRBD2 (6 bases each). The germline gives CDR1 MNHEY, CDR2 SVGAGI. The length of the CDR3 is 16 residues.

Regarding this clonotype: This may be a read error, as it is one base from a much larger clone. J is TRBJ2-3 and V is TRBV11-2; 9 bases align to TRBD2. Unmatched junction bases numbered 17, after V lost 5 bases and J lost 8 bases. The CDR3 is 17 residues long. Looked up from germline, CDR1 is SGHAT and CDR2 is FQNNGV. The CDR3 region is CASSPGGGGRGGVTQYF. CDR3 bases: TGTGCCAGCAGCCCAGGAGGTGGCGGGAGGGGAGGGGTTACGCAGTATTTT.

For this clonotype: The final CDR3 position lacks the conserved phenylalanine or tryptophan, pointing to a likely read error. The chain joins TRBV6-1 to TRBJ2-4, with a tentative D call TRBD2 (6 bases). The V gene lost 1 base and the J gene lost 7 bases, with 17 bases spanning the gap. The CDR3 runs to 16 residues. CDR1 and CDR2 (germline): MNHNS, SASEGT. In nucleotides, the CDR3 is TGTGCCAGCAGTGAAGTGGAGTTTGGTCGGGGGAACATTCAGTACTCC. It specifies CASSEVEFGRGNIQYS.

As regards this clonotype: At one end the junction does not follow the germline gene, possibly because of a read error. The rearrangement joins TRBV6-5 to TRBJ2-7; maybe TRBD1 (6 bases). The CDR3 runs to 18 residues. Germline-derived CDR1 and CDR2 are MNHEY and SVGAGI. The DNA for the CDR3 is TGTGCCAGCAGTTATTCCGGGCCGTCCGCTAGTGGGACAAATGCGCAGTATTTC. It codes for CASSYSGPSASGTNAQYF.

This clonotype was seen repeatedly, ten times or more. The chain carries TRBV10-1 and TRBJ2-1, with no clear D. The V and J ends lost 4 bases and 0 bases respectively, with 16 bases between them. CDR1 WNHNN and CDR2 SYGVQD come from the germline V gene (reference sequence). This CDR3 is built from 17 residues. CDR3 nucleotides: TGCGCCAGCAGTGCCACGCGACGCAGAGGCTCCTACAATGAGCAGTTCTTC. This translates into CASSATRRRGSYNEQFF.

By share of the sample, this clonotype is medium-sized (0.01 to 0.1%). This chain links TRBV4-2 with TRBJ2-1; 7 bases agree with TRBD1. Losses at the gene ends were 2 bases for V and 6 bases for J; bases not matched to a gene: 7. CDR1 and CDR2 from the germline V gene are LGHNA and YNFKEQ. The CDR3 is 15 amino acids. In DNA, the CDR3 is TGTGCCAGCAGCCAAAGACAGGGAGTCACCAATGAGCAGTTCTTC. Its protein is CASSQRQGVTNEQFF.

In this sample, this clonotype turned up a few times. This may stem from a read error, because a much larger clone lies one nucleotide away. The J gene is TRBJ2-1, the V gene TRBV29-1, with 8 bases aligning to TRBD2. Germline V lookup: CDR1 SQVTM, CDR2 ANQGSEA. The CDR3 consists of 16 residues. Trimming at V came to 4 bases and at J to 9 bases, leaving 17 bases not matched to a gene. CDR3 sequence reads: CSVGDLEREGGSEQFF. The CDR3 DNA sequence: TGCAGCGTTGGAGATCTGGAACGGGAGGGGGGGAGTGAGCAGTTCTTC.

This clonotype was recorded at least ten times. V is TRBV10-3 and J is TRBJ1-2; the D is unclear. Germline lookup yields CDR1 ENHRY and CDR2 SYGVKD. V gave up 3 bases and J gave up 4 bases, with 12 bases separating them. This CDR3 has 14 residues. The CDR3 sequence is CAISDPTGVYGYTF. The DNA of the CDR3 is TGTGCCATCAGTGACCCGACCGGGGTCTATGGCTACACCTTC.

A note on this clonotype: A much larger clone differs by one base, so this may be a read error. The rearrangement links TRBV28 to TRBJ1-2, with TRBD1 matching 10 bases. The CDR3 runs 15 residues. In germline, CDR1 is MDHEN, CDR2 SYDVKM. V lost 7 bases and J lost 8; bases outside the gene matches: 13. CDR3 in DNA: TGTGCCAGCACTTCGCCCCCGGGACAGGGGATCGGCTACACCTTC. Protein sequence: CASTSPPGQGIGYTF.

The V gene is TRBV6-1, the J gene TRBJ1-5, with D tentatively TRBD1 (6 bases). This CDR3 spans 14 amino acids. Germline values: CDR1 MNHNS, CDR2 SASEGT. The ends were cut back, 8 bases at V and 13 bases at J, with 24 bases in the middle. CDR3 sequence (DNA): TGTGCCAGCCACACAGGGACTGACTATCACCCACAGCATTTT. Protein product: CASHTGTDYHPQHF.